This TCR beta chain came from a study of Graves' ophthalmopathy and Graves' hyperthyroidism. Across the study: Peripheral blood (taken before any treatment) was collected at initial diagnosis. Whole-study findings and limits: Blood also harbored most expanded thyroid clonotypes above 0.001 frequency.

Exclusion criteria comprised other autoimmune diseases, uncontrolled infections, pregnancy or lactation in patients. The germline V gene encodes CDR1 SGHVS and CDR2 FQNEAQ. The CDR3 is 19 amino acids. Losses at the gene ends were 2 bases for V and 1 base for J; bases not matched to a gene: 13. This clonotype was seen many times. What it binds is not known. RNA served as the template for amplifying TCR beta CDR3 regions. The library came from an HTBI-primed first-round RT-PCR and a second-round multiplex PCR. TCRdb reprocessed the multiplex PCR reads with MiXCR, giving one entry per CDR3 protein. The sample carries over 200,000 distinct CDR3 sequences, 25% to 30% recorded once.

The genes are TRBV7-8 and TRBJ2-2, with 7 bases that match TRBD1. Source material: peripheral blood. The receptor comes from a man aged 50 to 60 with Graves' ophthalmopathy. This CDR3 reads CASSLRATGRLLNTGELFF. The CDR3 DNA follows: TGTGCCAGCAGCTTACGGGCGACAGGGCGCCTTCTGAACACCGGGGAGCTGTTTTTT.